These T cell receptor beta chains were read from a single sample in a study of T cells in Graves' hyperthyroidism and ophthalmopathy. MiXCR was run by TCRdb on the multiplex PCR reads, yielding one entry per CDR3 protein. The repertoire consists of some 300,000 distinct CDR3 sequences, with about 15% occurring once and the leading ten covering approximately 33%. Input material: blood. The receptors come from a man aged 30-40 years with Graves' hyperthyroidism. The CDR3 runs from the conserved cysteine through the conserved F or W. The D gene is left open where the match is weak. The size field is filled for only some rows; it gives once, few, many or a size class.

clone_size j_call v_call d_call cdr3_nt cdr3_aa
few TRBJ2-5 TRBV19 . TGTGCCAGTAGTATAGATAGGGACGGAGAGTGGACCCAGTACTTC CASSIDRDGEWTQYF
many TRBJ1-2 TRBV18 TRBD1 TGTGCCAGCTCACTGCAGACAGGGGACTATGGCTACACCTTC CASSLQTGDYGYTF
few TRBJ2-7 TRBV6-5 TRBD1 TGTGCCAGCAGTTACCCCGGGACAGGAGATTACGAGCAGTACTTC CASSYPGTGDYEQYF
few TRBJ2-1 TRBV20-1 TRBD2 TGCAGTGCTCGGGGACCGAACTCGGGTAGCGGGATCTACAATGAGCAGTTCTTC CSARGPNSGSGIYNEQFF
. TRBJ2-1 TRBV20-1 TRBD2 TGCAGTGCTAGGCGGTGGAGCGGGAGGGCCGGAGACAATGAGCAGTTCTTC CSARRWSGRAGDNEQFF
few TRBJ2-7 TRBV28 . TGTGCCAGCAGTCCCCTCGGGGGGCGGGCAAACGAGCAGTACTTC CASSPLGGRANEQYF
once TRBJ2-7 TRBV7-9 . TGTGCCAGCAGCTTCGCCGCGGGACTCGACGAGCAGTACTTC CASSFAAGLDEQYF
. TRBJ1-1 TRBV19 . TGTGCCAGTAGGTCCCTTACGTCGAACACTGAAGCTTTCTTT CASRSLTSNTEAFF
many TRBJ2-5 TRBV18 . TGTGCCAGCTCACGCGGGACAGTCCAACAAGAGACCCAGTACTTC CASSRGTVQQETQYF
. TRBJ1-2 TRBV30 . TGTGCTTGGGAAGGCTACACCTTC CAWEGYTF
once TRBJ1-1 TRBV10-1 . TGCACCAGCAGTCCAGCGGGGGTCACTGAAGCTTTCTTT CTSSPAGVTEAFF
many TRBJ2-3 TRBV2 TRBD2 TGTGCCAGCAGTCCGACGACTAGCGGGGATACGCAGTATTTT CASSPTTSGDTQYF
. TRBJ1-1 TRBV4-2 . TGTGCCAGCAGCCAAGAGGGAACAGCGAACACTGAAGCTTTCTTT CASSQEGTANTEAFF
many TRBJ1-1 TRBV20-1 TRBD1 TGCAGTGCTAGAGAGGGGACAGAGGGGACTGAAGCTTTCTTT CSAREGTEGTEAFF
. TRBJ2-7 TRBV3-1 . TGTGCCAGCAGCCAAGGGGCTAGCGTCTCCTACGAGCAGTACTTC CASSQGASVSYEQYF
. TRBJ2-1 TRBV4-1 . TGCGCCAGCAGCCGGGAAGGGGGGGGGATGCGTGGCAATGAGCAGTTCTTC CASSREGGGMRGNEQFF
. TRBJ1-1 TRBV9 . TGTGCCAGCAGCGTAGCAGGGGACACTGAAGCTTTCTTT CASSVAGDTEAFF
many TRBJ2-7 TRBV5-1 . TGCGCCAGCAGCTTGGTTGGCGGACCCTACGAGCAGTACTTC CASSLVGGPYEQYF
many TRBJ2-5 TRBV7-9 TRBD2 TGTGCCAGCAGCATTACCCGTGGTCGCCTAGCGGGAGACGAGACCCAGTACTTC CASSITRGRLAGDETQYF
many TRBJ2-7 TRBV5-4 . TGTGCCAGCAGCTTGTTCCCCCCCCGGTCGCCGGCTCAGGGCGAGCAGTACTTC CASSLFPPRSPAQGEQYF
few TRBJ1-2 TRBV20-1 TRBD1 TGCAGTGCTAGAGACGGACAGGGCCGCAACTATGGCTACACCTTC CSARDGQGRNYGYTF
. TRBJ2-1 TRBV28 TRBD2 TGTGCCAGCAGTTATTCTAGCGGGAGGACGGATGAGCAGTTCTTC CASSYSSGRTDEQFF
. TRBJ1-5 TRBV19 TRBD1 TGTGCCAGTGACTCCGGGACAGGGGAACGTCAGCCCCAGCATTTT CASDSGTGERQPQHF
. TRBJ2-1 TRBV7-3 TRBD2 TGTGCCAGCAGCCTCTCCGGGACTAGCGGAGTCGATGAGCAGTTCTTC CASSLSGTSGVDEQFF
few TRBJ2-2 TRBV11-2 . TGTGCCAGCAGCTTAGATGTCGGGGGGCAGGGGGAACTGTTTTTT CASSLDVGGQGELFF
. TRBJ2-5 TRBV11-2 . TGTGCCAGCAGTACCGGACACCTACAAGAGACCCAGTACTTC CASSTGHLQETQYF
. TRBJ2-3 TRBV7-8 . TGTGCCAGCAGCTTAGCGCTAGGGTCAGGATTTGATACGCAGTATTTT CASSLALGSGFDTQYF
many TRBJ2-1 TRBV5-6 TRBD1 TGTGCCAGCAGCTTGTTGGACAGGGGGAGGAATGAGCAGTTCTTC CASSLLDRGRNEQFF